The rows below give T cell receptor beta chains drawn from one sample of a study of identical twins. TCRdb redid the calling of the 5' RACE reads with MiXCR, one entry per CDR3 protein. The table shows some 270,000 distinct CDR3 sequences, with about 8.3% occurring only once. The same sample was also used in a study of yellow fever vaccine responses in identical twins.

The sample was CD8+ T cells sorted from blood. These receptors came from a woman aged 18-29 years in good health. Both conserved end residues are trimmed from each CDR3.

V: TRBV11-2; J: TRBJ2-2; CDR3: ASSLDPRHDTGELF
V: TRBV4-2; J: TRBJ2-1; CDR3: ASSQPGPNNEQF
V: TRBV6-2/TRBV6-3; J: TRBJ2-7; CDR3: ASSSNRGEVSYEQY
V: TRBV3-1; J: TRBJ2-1; CDR3: ASSFMFGSRMDNEQF
V: TRBV14; J: TRBJ2-7; CDR3: ASSHWTSGSYEQY
V: TRBV28; J: TRBJ2-2; CDR3: ASIAGGPKAGELF
V: TRBV12-3/TRBV12-4; J: TRBJ1-1; CDR3: ASSPTANTEAF
V: TRBV27; J: TRBJ2-2; CDR3: ASSLSGGTGELF
V: TRBV11-2; J: TRBJ2-7; CDR3: ASSLDRGGLSSYEQY
V: TRBV2; J: TRBJ1-1; CDR3: ASSPGGPNTEAF
V: TRBV14; J: TRBJ1-2; CDR3: ASSQVVSPHYGYT
V: TRBV5-6; J: TRBJ1-3; CDR3: ASTMGRGNTIY
V: TRBV6-2/TRBV6-3; J: TRBJ1-6; CDR3: ASREGNSPLH
V: TRBV5-1; J: TRBJ2-3; CDR3: ASSLPVGQGGTDTQY
V: TRBV7-8; J: TRBJ1-4; CDR3: ASSSRPSHLTTNEKLF
V: TRBV7-9; J: TRBJ1-3; CDR3: ASSLDPPGNTIY
V: TRBV15; J: TRBJ2-5; CDR3: ATSRDLGTSGGQETQY
V: TRBV28; J: TRBJ1-5; CDR3: ASSLDRDPNQPQH
V: TRBV5-1; J: TRBJ2-2; CDR3: ASSPVPETGELF
V: TRBV28; J: TRBJ2-1; CDR3: ASSWEFAEQF
V: TRBV7-9; J: TRBJ2-7; CDR3: ASTTGPNHLEQY
V: TRBV20-1; J: TRBJ1-1; CDR3: SARGQGETEAF
V: TRBV2; J: TRBJ1-1; CDR3: ASSSSPGTEAF
V: TRBV27; J: TRBJ2-1; CDR3: ASSSRDRGYNEQF
V: TRBV12-3/TRBV12-4; J: TRBJ2-5; CDR3: ASSPIDQETQY
V: TRBV6-1; J: TRBJ1-1; CDR3: ASRSGYSPEAF
V: TRBV27; J: TRBJ2-3; CDR3: ASSLRDSPRGQY
V: TRBV3-1; J: TRBJ1-1; CDR3: ASSQAGDTEAF
V: TRBV2; J: TRBJ2-1; CDR3: ASSLAGTGSYNEQF
V: TRBV5-1; J: TRBJ2-5; CDR3: ASSSTGVEETQY
V: TRBV6-2/TRBV6-3; J: TRBJ2-4; CDR3: ASSYSRTGRKLEYIQY
V: TRBV7-9; J: TRBJ2-7; CDR3: ASSLLGGEQY
V: TRBV3-1; J: TRBJ2-3; CDR3: ASSREAGTSTDTQY
V: TRBV7-9; J: TRBJ2-1; CDR3: ASSFLRVNEQF
V: TRBV11-2; J: TRBJ2-1; CDR3: ASSLPFGRNHEQF
V: TRBV25-1; J: TRBJ2-5; CDR3: ASSEYYAGETQY
V: TRBV6-2/TRBV6-3; J: TRBJ2-3; CDR3: ASSYSKQGLAGDPYTDTQY
V: TRBV7-9; J: TRBJ2-3; CDR3: ASRSTWADTQY
V: TRBV5-1; J: TRBJ2-3; CDR3: ASRGTSGHTDTQY
V: TRBV29-1; J: TRBJ2-3; CDR3: SVDGLAGESTDTQY
V: TRBV20-1; J: TRBJ2-2; CDR3: SAERGGGAPGELF
V: TRBV27; J: TRBJ2-7; CDR3: ASSRESDAYEQY
V: TRBV4-3; J: TRBJ2-6; CDR3: ASSTGVSSSGANVLT
V: TRBV12-3/TRBV12-4; J: TRBJ2-1; CDR3: ASSFWDKNNEQF
V: TRBV24-1; J: TRBJ2-1; CDR3: ATSEKAGVAYNEQF